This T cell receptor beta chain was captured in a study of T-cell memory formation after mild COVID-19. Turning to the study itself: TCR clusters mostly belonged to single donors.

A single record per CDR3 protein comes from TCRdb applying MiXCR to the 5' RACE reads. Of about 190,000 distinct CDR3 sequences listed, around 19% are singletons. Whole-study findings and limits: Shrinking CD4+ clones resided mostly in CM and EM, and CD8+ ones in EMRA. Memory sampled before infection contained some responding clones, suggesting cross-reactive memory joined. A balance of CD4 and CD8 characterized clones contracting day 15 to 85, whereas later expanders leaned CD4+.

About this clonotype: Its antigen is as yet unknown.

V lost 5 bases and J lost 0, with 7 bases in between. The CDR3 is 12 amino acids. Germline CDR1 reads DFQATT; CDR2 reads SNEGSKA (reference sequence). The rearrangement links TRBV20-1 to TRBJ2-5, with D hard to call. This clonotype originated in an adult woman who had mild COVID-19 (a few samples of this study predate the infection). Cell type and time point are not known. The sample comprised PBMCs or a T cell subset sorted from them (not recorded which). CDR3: CSAGPYQETQYF. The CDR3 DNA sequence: TGCAGTGCTGGGCCGTACCAAGAGACCCAGTACTTC.